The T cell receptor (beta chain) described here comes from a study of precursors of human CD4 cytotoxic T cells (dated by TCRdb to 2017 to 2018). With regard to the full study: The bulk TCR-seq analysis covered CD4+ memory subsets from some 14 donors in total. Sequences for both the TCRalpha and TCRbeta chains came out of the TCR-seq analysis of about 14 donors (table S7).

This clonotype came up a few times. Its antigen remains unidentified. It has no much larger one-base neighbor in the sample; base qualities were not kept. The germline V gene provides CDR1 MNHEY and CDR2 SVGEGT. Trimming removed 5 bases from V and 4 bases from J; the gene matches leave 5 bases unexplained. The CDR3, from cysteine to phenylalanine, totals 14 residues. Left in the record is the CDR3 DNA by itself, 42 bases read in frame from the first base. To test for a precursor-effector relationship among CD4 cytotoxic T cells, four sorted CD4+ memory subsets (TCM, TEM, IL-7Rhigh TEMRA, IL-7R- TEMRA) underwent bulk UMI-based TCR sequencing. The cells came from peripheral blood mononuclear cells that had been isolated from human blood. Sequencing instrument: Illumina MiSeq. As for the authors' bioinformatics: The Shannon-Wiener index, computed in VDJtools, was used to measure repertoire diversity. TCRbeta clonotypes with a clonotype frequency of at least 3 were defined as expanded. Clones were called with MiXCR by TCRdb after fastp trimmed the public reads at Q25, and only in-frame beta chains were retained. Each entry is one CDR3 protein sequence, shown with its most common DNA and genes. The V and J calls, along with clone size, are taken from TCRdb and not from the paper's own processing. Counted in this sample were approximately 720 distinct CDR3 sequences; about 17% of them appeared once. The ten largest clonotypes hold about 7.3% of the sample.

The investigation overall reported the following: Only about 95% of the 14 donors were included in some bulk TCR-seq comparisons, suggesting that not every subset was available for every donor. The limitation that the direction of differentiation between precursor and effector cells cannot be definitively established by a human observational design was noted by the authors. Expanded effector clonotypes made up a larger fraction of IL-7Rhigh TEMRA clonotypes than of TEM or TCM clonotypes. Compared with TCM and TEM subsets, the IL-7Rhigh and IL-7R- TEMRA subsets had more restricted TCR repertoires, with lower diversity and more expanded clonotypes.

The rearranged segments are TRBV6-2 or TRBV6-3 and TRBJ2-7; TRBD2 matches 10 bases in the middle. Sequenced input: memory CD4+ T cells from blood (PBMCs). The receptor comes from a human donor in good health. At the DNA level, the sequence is TGTGCCAGCAGTCTTCTAGCGGGAGCTTACGAGCAGTACTTC. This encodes CASSLLAGAYEQYF.